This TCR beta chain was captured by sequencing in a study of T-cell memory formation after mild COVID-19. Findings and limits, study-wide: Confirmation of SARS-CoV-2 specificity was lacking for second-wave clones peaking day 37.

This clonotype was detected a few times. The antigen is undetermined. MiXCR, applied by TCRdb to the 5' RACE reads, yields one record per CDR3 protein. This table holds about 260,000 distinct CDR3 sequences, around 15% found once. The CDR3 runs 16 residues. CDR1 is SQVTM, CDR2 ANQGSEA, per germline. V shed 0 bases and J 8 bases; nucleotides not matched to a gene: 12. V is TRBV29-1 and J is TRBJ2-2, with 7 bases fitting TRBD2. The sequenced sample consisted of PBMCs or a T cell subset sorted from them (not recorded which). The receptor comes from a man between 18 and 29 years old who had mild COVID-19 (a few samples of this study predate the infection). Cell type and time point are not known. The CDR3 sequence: CSVEDRGAGKPGELFF. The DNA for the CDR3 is TGCAGCGTTGAAGATCGCGGAGCGGGGAAGCCAGGGGAGCTGTTTTTT.